A single sample gave rise to the 11 T cell receptor beta chains below, sequenced in a study of metastatic and nonmetastatic thyroid tumors. TCRdb re-called clones from the PCR reads using MiXCR. Of roughly 17,000 clones listed, 25% to 30% were seen once; the top ten hold 20% to 25%. Ahead of thyroid surgery, no patient had received treatment of any kind. The specimen was tumor tissue. Receptor source: a male donor with papillary thyroid cancer or a benign thyroid nodule (not recorded which). Some clones in this sample may be carry-over from other donors' samples.

V and J are TRBV12-3 or TRBV12-4 and TRBJ2-7; D ambiguous. V shed 0 bases and J shed 4 bases, with 10 bases lying between them. The CDR3 is 14 residues long. The CDR3 spells CASSLAFLAYEQYF. The DNA for the CDR3 is TGTGCCAGCAGTTTAGCGTTCCTTGCGTACGAGCAGTACTTC.

This chain uses TRBV4-2 with TRBJ2-1; 11 bases align to TRBD2. This CDR3 contains 15 residues. Germline lookup yields CDR1 LGHNA and CDR2 YNFKEQ. V trimming: 4 bases; J trimming: 6 bases; junction bases outside the gene matches: 5. The CDR3 DNA sequence: TGTGCCAGCAGCCCGGGGACTAGCGGTCTCAATGAGCAGTTCTTC. It codes for CASSPGTSGLNEQFF.

The chain uses TRBV6-1 and TRBJ1-1, with D unresolved. The CDR3 loop spans 14 amino acids. From germline, CDR1 is MNHNS and CDR2 SASEGT. V was clipped by 7 bases and J by 4 bases, with 16 bases between them. The CDR3 DNA follows: TGTGCCAGCACCACCGCCGGGGAGAGCACTGAAGCTTTCTTT. Translation: CASTTAGESTEAFF.

At least ten counts were recorded for this clone. The gene calls are TRBV2 and TRBJ2-3; D remains unclear. CDR3 size: 15 residues. Trimming shortened V by 7 bases and J by 0 bases, and 14 bases separated the two germline ends. In germline, CDR1 is SNHLY, CDR2 FYNNEI. The CDR3 protein is CASNYGGASTDTQYF. For the CDR3, the DNA is TGTGCCAGCAATTACGGCGGTGCTAGCACAGATACGCAGTATTTT.

The rearrangement joins TRBV5-4 to TRBJ2-1, with D tentatively TRBD2 (5 bases). Trimming removed 6 bases from V and 8 bases from J, with 18 bases in between. This CDR3 is built from 14 residues. Germline CDR1 SGHNT, CDR2 YYREEE (reference sequence). CDR3 residues: CASKLPRAEDEQFF. The CDR3 DNA follows: TGTGCCAGCAAATTGCCTCGGGCGGAGGATGAGCAGTTCTTC.

This clone was counted a few times. J is TRBJ2-1 and V is TRBV28; the D call may be TRBD1 or TRBD2 (5 bases each). This CDR3 contains 18 residues. Germline CDR1 is MDHEN and CDR2 is SYDVKM. Trimming pared 6 bases from V and 4 bases from J, leaving 25 bases between. CDR3 in amino acids: CASSRQSVRARPYNEQFF. As DNA, the CDR3 is TGTGCCAGCAGCCGACAGAGCGTGAGGGCCAGGCCTTACAATGAGCAGTTCTTC.

The chain uses TRBV6-1 and TRBJ2-1; 7 nucleotides agree with TRBD1. Trimming at V came to 8 bases and at J to 6 bases, leaving 10 bases not matched to a gene. Germline loops: CDR1 MNHNS, CDR2 SASEGT. This CDR3 is built from 14 residues. In nucleotides, the CDR3 is TGTGCCAGCCTGACGGGACAGATAGGCAATGAGCAGTTCTTC. Protein: CASLTGQIGNEQFF.

This clone showed up many times. The CDR3 protein is CASSSPAGGVETQYF. CDR3 DNA sequence: TGTGCCAGCAGCTCGCCGGCGGGGGGGGTGGAGACCCAGTACTTC. The chain employs TRBV9 and TRBJ2-5; 9 nucleotides align to TRBD2. Per germline, CDR1 SGDLS and CDR2 YYNGEE. There are 15 residues in the CDR3. Trimming cost V 4 bases and J 5 bases; bases outside gene matches: 9.

The rearrangement links TRBV6-2 or TRBV6-3 to TRBJ1-1; D might be TRBD1 (6 bases). Trimming took off 2 bases at V and 1 base at J, with 11 bases between the two ends. The germline CDR1 and CDR2 sequences are MNHEY and SVGEGT. CDR3 length: 15 amino acids. The DNA of the CDR3 is TGTGCCAGCAGTTACAATCTACAGGGGAACACTGAAGCTTTCTTT. It specifies CASSYNLQGNTEAFF.

The rearrangement links TRBV5-1 to TRBJ1-2; a possible D gene is TRBD1 (5 bases). Germline CDR1 and CDR2: SGHRS and YFSETQ. This CDR3 region has 14 residues. Trimming removed 5 bases from V and 4 bases from J, with 15 bases in between. This CDR3 is CASSPDGGGYGYTF. The CDR3 coding sequence is TGCGCCAGCAGTCCCGACGGGGGAGGCTATGGCTACACCTTC.

This clone was seen repeatedly, ten times or more. This rearrangement joins TRBV11-2 to TRBJ2-3; D is possibly TRBD2 (5 bases). Looked up from germline, CDR1 is SGHAT and CDR2 is FQNNGV. The CDR3 sequence is 15 residues long. Trimming took off 5 bases at V and 4 bases at J, with 16 bases between the two ends. The CDR3, as DNA: TGTGCCAGCAGCCCACTAGGCGACCCTTCAGATACGCAGTATTTT. As protein: CASSPLGDPSDTQYF.